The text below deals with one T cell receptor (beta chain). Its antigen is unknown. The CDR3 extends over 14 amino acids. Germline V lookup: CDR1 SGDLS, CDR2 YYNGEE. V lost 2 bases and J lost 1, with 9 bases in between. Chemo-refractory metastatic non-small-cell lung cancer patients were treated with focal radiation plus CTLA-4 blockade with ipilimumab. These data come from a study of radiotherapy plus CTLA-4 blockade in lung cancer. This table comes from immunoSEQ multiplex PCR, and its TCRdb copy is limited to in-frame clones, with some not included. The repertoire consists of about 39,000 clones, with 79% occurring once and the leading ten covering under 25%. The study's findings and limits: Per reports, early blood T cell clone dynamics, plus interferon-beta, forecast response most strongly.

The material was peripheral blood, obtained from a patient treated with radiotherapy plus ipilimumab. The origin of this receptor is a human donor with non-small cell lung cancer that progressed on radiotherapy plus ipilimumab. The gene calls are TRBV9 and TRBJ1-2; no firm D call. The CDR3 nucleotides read TGTGCCAGCAGCGTTGGCGGCCTTAACTATGGCTACACCTTC. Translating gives CASSVGGLNYGYTF.